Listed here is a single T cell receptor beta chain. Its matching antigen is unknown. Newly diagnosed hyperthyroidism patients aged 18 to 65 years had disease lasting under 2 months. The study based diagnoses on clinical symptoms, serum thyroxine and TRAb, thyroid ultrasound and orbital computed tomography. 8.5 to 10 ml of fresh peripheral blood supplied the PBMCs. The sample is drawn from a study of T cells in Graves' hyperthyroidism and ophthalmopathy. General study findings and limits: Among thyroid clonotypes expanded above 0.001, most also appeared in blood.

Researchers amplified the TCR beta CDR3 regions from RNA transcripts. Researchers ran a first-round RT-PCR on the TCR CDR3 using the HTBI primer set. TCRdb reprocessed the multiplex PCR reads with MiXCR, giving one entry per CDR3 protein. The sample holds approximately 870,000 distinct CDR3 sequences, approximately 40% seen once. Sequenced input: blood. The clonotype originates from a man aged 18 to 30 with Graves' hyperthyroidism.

CDR3 amino acids: CSVAQVLASGNTIYF. For the CDR3, the DNA is TGCAGCGTAGCTCAGGTTCTTGCTTCTGGAAACACCATATATTTT. The V and J genes are TRBV29-1 and TRBJ1-3; D is ambiguous. V was cut by 6 bases and J by 1 base, with 16 bases left in between. Germline V gene data show CDR1 as SQVTM and CDR2 as ANQGSEA. The CDR3 is made up of 15 amino acids.